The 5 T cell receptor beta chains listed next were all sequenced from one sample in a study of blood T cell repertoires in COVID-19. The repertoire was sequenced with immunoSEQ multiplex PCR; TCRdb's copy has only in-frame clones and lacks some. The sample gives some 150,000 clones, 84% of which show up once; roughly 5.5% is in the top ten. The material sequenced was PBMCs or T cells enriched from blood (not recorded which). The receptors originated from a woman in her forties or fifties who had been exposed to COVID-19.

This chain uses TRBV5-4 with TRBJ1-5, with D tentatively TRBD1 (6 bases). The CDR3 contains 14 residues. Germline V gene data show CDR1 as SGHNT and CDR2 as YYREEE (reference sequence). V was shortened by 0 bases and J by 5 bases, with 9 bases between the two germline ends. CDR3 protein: CASSLVPGDQPQHF. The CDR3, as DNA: TGTGCCAGCAGCTTGGTCCCAGGGGATCAGCCCCAGCATTTT. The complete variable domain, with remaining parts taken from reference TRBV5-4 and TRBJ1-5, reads ETGVTQSPTHLIKTRGQQVTLRCSSQSGHNTVSWYQQALGQGPQFIFQYYREEENGRGNFPPRFSGLQFPNYSSELNVNALELDDSALYLCASSLVPGDQPQHFGDGTRLSIL.

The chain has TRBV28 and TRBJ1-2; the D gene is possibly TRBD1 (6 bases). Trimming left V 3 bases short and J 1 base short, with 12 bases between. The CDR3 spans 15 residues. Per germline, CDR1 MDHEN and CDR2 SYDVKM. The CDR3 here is CASSFRRDINYGYTF. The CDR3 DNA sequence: TGTGCCAGCAGTTTTAGAAGGGACATTAACTATGGCTACACCTTC.

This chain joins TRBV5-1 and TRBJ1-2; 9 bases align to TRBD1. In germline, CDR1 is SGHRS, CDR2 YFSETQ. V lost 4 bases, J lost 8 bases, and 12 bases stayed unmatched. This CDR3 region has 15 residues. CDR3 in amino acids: CASSRSGQGTGGYTF. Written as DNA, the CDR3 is TGCGCCAGCAGCAGGTCGGGACAGGGTACGGGAGGCTACACCTTC.

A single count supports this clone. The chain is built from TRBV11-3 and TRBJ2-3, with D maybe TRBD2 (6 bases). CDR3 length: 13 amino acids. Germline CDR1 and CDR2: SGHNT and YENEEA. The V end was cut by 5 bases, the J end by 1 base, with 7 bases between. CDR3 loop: CASSQRGTDTQYF. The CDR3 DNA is TGTGCCAGCAGCCAGCGGGGCACAGATACGCAGTATTTT.

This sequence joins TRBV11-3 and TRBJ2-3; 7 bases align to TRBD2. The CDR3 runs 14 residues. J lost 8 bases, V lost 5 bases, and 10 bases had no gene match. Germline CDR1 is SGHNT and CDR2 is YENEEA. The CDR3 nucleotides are TGTGCCAGCAGCATACCTGGGACTAACCCTACGCAGTATTTT. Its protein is CASSIPGTNPTQYF.